The TCR beta chain described here comes from a study of read filtering for tumor transcriptome and immune sequencing. Turning to the study itself: By R-ISS, stages I, II and III held 8, 16 and 7 patients. DNase treatment preceded whole-transcriptome library preparation. RNA-seq yielded only about 75 to 1,400 TCR reads, IR-seq about 4 to 10.27 million.

This library used about 400 ng RNA and molecular barcoded adaptors spanning alpha/delta and beta/gamma chains. One entry per CDR3 protein results from TCRdb running MiXCR on the reads. The table shows 100,000 to 150,000 distinct CDR3 sequences, with approximately 13% occurring only once. The trim removed 4 bases at V and 2 bases at J, leaving 4 bases unmatched. CDR3 length: 14 amino acids. In its sample, this clonotype was seen many times. This TCR came from a donor aged 40 or over with multiple myeloma. The chain is built from TRBV12-3 or TRBV12-4 and TRBJ2-7; TRBD1 aligns across 8 bases. The specimen sequenced was a population of CD138-negative cells sorted from bone marrow. The CDR3: CASSSTGVPYEQYF. In nucleotides, the CDR3 is TGTGCCAGCAGTTCGACAGGGGTACCCTACGAGCAGTACTTC.